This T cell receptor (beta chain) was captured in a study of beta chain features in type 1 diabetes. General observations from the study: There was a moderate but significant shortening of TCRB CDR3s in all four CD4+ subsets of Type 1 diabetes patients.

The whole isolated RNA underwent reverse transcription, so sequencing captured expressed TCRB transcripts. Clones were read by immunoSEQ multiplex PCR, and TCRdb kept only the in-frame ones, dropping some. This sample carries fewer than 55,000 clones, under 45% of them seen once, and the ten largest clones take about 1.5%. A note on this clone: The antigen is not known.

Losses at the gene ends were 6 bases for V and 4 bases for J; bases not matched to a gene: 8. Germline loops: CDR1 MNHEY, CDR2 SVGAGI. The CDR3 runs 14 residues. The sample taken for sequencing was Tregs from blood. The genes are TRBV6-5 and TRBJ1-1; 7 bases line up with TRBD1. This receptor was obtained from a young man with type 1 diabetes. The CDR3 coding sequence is TGTGCCAGCAGCCCAGGGGGATGGTTCACTGAAGCTTTCTTT. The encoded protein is CASSPGGWFTEAFF.